This T cell receptor (beta chain) is from a study of blood T cell repertoires in COVID-19. Libraries were prepared by immunoSEQ multiplex PCR; TCRdb keeps only in-frame clonotypes and omits some of them. The sample has some 320,000 clones, roughly nine tenths seen once. Germline trimming cut 3 bases from V and 3 bases from J; bases unmatched to any gene: 8. This CDR3 has 16 amino acids. The germline gives CDR1 SGDLS, CDR2 YYNGEE. Residents of about 25 US areas, aged about 18 to 89 years, made up the participants. Which cohort a participant joined came from the clinical history participants gave. Recovered Cohort 3 donors showed two negative PCRs, clearance, or symptom resolution.

This receptor was identified in a man aged 60-69 years who had recovered from COVID-19. Sample: PBMCs or T cells enriched from blood (not recorded which). The chain carries TRBV9 and TRBJ2-1; TRBD2 matches 8 bases. This chain's CDR3 is CASSAGSGGRYNEQFF. The CDR3, as DNA: TGTGCCAGCAGCGCGGGGAGCGGGGGCCGCTACAATGAGCAGTTCTTC.